The 24 T cell receptor beta chains in this list originate from one sample, sequenced in a study of blood T cells in healthy people across ages. Through a sample-barcoded 5' primer and a J-beta primer mix, a second PCR was run for roughly 6 to 12 cycles. One entry per CDR3 protein results from TCRdb running MiXCR on the 5' RACE reads. The profile shows about a million distinct CDR3 sequences, approximately 50% of them singletons. Sequenced: blood. Receptors originate from a woman between 55 and 75 years old in good health.

This chain uses TRBV21-1 with TRBJ1-4. TRBV21-1 is a documented pseudogene. The CDR3 extends over 13 amino acids. CDR3 in DNA: TGTGCCAGCAGCAAACGACGGGATGAAAAACTGTTTTTT. Translation: CASSKRRDEKLFF.

The gene calls are TRBV12-3 or TRBV12-4 and TRBJ1-1; D not certain. V dropped 4 bases and J dropped 6 bases, with 9 bases sitting between them. The CDR3 extends over 12 amino acids. CDR3 sequence (DNA): TGTGCCAGCAGTTATTCGCGCTCTGAAGCTTTCTTT. Protein product: CASSYSRSEAFF.

This clonotype appeared many times. The chain carries TRBV6-6 and TRBJ2-7, with D possibly matching TRBD2 (6 bases). Germline values: CDR1 MNHNY, CDR2 SVGAGI (reference sequence). The CDR3 spans 13 residues. With 6 bases removed from V and 3 bases from J, the gap between germline ends came to 12 bases. The DNA of the CDR3 is TGTGCCAGCAGGGCTAGCGTTTACTACGAGCAGTACTTC. It encodes CASRASVYYEQYF.

The DNA for the CDR3 is TGCGCCAGCAGCTTGGAAGGACTGAAAACAGATACGCAGTATTTT. It yields the protein CASSLEGLKTDTQYF. The chain has TRBV5-1 and TRBJ2-3, with D perhaps matching TRBD2 (5 bases). V was shortened by 0 bases and J by 3 bases, with 11 bases between the two germline ends. The CDR3 runs to 15 residues. Germline assignment: CDR1 SGHRS and CDR2 YFSETQ.

This rearrangement joins TRBV20-1 to TRBJ2-1, with a weak D call TRBD2 (5 bases). Germline V CDR1 and CDR2: DFQATT, SNEGSKA (reference sequence). This CDR3 is 14 amino acids long. V lost 3 bases and J 5 bases, leaving 14 bases between the germline ends. CDR3 protein: CSASSGRSHNEQFF. DNA of the CDR3: TGCAGTGCTAGCTCGGGAAGATCCCACAATGAGCAGTTCTTC.

This clonotype occurred a few times. The chain combines TRBV29-1 with TRBJ2-5, with 9 bases identical to TRBD2. CDR1 and CDR2 (germline): SQVTM, ANQGSEA. The V gene end was trimmed by 5 bases and the J gene end by 11 bases; junction bases not matched to a gene: 18. The CDR3 has 15 residues. CDR3 in DNA: TGCAGCGTTTCGTCGGTAATAGCGGGAGCCAATGAGCAGTACTTC. It codes for CSVSSVIAGANEQYF.

The rearrangement uses TRBV6-5 and TRBJ2-7; D not certain. Looked up from germline, CDR1 is MNHEY and CDR2 is SVGAGI. The length of the CDR3 is 16 residues. V was cut by 0 bases and J by 3 bases, with 15 bases left in between. The DNA for the CDR3 is TGTGCCAGCAGTTACTCGATTGGGCAGCAAAACTACGAGCAGTACTTC. Translating gives CASSYSIGQQNYEQYF.

The chain combines TRBV20-1 with TRBJ2-5; weak D call: TRBD2 (7 bases). Trimming removed 0 bases from V and 0 bases from J, with 20 bases in between. Germline CDR1 DFQATT, CDR2 SNEGSKA (reference sequence). The CDR3 is made up of 18 amino acids. The CDR3 loop reads CSARDWVERDTYQETQYF. DNA for the CDR3: TGCAGTGCTAGAGATTGGGTTGAGCGGGACACCTACCAAGAGACCCAGTACTTC.

This clonotype was detected only a few times. The chain has TRBV2 and TRBJ2-7, with D possibly TRBD2 on 5 matching bases. Germline CDR1 SNHLY, CDR2 FYNNEI. V lost 2 bases to trimming and J lost 4 bases, with 15 bases between them. This CDR3 region has 15 residues. As DNA, the CDR3 is TGTGCCAGCAGTGAATATCGGCTCGGGGAGTACGAGCAGTACTTC. Residues: CASSEYRLGEYEQYF. Supplemented by reference TRBV2 and TRBJ2-7, the full variable domain reads EPEVTQTPSHQVTQMGQEVILRCVPISNHLYFYWYRQILGQKVEFLVSFYNNEISEKSEIFDDQFSVERPDGSNFTLKIRSTKLEDSAMYFCASSEYRLGEYEQYFGPGTRLTVT.

The V gene is TRBV7-2, the J gene TRBJ2-3; D is undetermined. The CDR3 extends over 13 amino acids. Germline assignment: CDR1 SGHTA and CDR2 FQGNSA. The V and J ends lost 3 bases and 6 bases respectively, with 10 bases between them. CDR3 in DNA: TGTGCCAGCAGCTTGTCAAGTTATGATACGCAGTATTTT. Translated, it gives CASSLSSYDTQYF.

This clonotype has more than one count but fewer than ten. This chain uses TRBV15 with TRBJ2-3, with TRBD2 matching 11 bases. Germline CDR1 is LNHNV and CDR2 is YYDKDF (reference sequence). V was pared by 0 bases and J by 4 bases, with 9 bases of the junction left unmatched. This CDR3 contains 18 residues. The CDR3 region has the DNA TGTGCCACCAGCAGAGATCGGAAACTAGCGGGAGTTCCAGATACGCAGTATTTT. This encodes CATSRDRKLAGVPDTQYF.

The chain is built from TRBV20-1 and TRBJ2-5; 10 bases match TRBD2. This CDR3 spans 15 amino acids. Trimming removed 2 bases from V and 11 bases from J; junction bases left unmatched: 14. Germline CDR1 DFQATT, CDR2 SNEGSKA (reference sequence). The CDR3: CSARQREGFKNEQYF. DNA for the CDR3: TGCAGTGCTAGACAGCGGGAGGGTTTTAAAAATGAGCAGTACTTC.

This rearrangement joins TRBV7-9 to TRBJ1-6; D is ambiguous. This CDR3 has 12 residues. Germline loops: CDR1 SEHNR, CDR2 FQNEAQ (reference sequence). Deletions cut 4 bases from V and 9 bases from J, with 7 bases between. CDR3 nucleotide sequence: TGTGCCAGCAGCTCGGCTGGTTCACCCCTCCACTTT. Its translation is CASSSAGSPLHF.

This clonotype was detected a few times. This rearrangement joins TRBV20-1 to TRBJ2-3, with 8 bases that match TRBD1. Germline V gene data show CDR1 as DFQATT and CDR2 as SNEGSKA (reference sequence). Germline trimming cut 0 bases from V and 1 base from J; bases unmatched to any gene: 0. The CDR3 extends over 14 amino acids. The chain's CDR3 is CSAREGQGTDTQYF. The DNA of the CDR3 is TGCAGTGCTAGAGAGGGACAGGGCACAGATACGCAGTATTTT.

The V call is TRBV7-8, the J call TRBJ2-5; the D gene is possibly TRBD1 (5 bases). Deletions cut 5 bases from V and 2 bases from J, with 12 bases between. The CDR3 is made up of 14 amino acids. Germline V CDR1 and CDR2: SGHVS, FQNEAQ. The CDR3 nucleotides are TGTGCCAGCAGCCCCAACGACAGTCAAGAGACCCAGTACTTC. It specifies CASSPNDSQETQYF.

The chain employs TRBV27 and TRBJ2-7; 7 nucleotides match TRBD2. After removal of 5 bases from V and 2 bases from J, the junction contained 6 bases not matched to a gene. The CDR3 runs 14 residues. Germline lookup yields CDR1 MNHEY and CDR2 SMNVEV (reference sequence). CDR3 sequence: CASSPLAAPYEQYF. The CDR3, as DNA: TGTGCCAGCAGTCCTCTAGCGGCCCCCTACGAGCAGTACTTC.

The J gene is TRBJ2-1, the V gene TRBV6-5, with 9 positions matching TRBD1. V lost 6 bases to trimming and J lost 13 bases; unmatched junction nucleotides: 13. Germline V gene data show CDR1 as MNHEY and CDR2 as SVGAGI. The CDR3 is 14 residues long. CDR3 sequence reads: CASSPGQGMKTQFF. The DNA for the CDR3 is TGTGCCAGCAGCCCTGGACAGGGGATGAAGACCCAGTTCTTC.

This clonotype was found once. The chain joins TRBV12-3 or TRBV12-4 to TRBJ2-5; possibly TRBD1 for D (6 bases). This CDR3 comprises 16 residues. Trimming shortened V by 5 bases and J by 11 bases, and 27 bases separated the two germline ends. The CDR3: CASSPGAGGVGDEQYF. CDR3 coding DNA: TGTGCCAGCAGTCCAGGGGCTGGCGGAGTGGGCGATGAGCAGTACTTC.

The gene calls are TRBV27 and TRBJ2-7; D uncertain. Trimming pared 0 bases from V and 6 bases from J, leaving 12 bases between. The germline V gene encodes CDR1 MNHEY and CDR2 SMNVEV (reference sequence). This CDR3 comprises 14 residues. The CDR3 loop is CASSLSRVRSEQYF. DNA for the CDR3: TGTGCCAGCAGTTTATCCCGGGTCAGAAGCGAGCAGTACTTC.

The CDR3 loop reads CATSDSNPIEYNEQFF. CDR3 bases: TGTGCCACCAGTGATTCGAATCCTATAGAGTACAATGAGCAGTTCTTC. This chain joins TRBV24-1 and TRBJ2-1, with unresolved D. Germline V CDR1 and CDR2: KGHDR, SFDVKD. The CDR3 consists of 16 residues. V was cut by 2 bases and J by 4 bases, with 14 bases left in between.

The genes are TRBV30 and TRBJ2-3; 9 positions match TRBD1. Germline trimming cut 3 bases from V and 3 bases from J; bases unmatched to any gene: 4. Germline CDR1 and CDR2: GTSNPN and SVGIG (reference sequence). This CDR3 has 14 residues. This CDR3 reads CAWSQDRGTDTQYF. The CDR3 DNA sequence: TGTGCCTGGAGCCAGGACAGGGGTACAGATACGCAGTATTTT.

This clonotype has a handful of counts. The CDR3 protein is CAISERALNNDEQYF. The CDR3, as DNA: TGTGCCATCAGTGAGAGGGCCTTAAACAACGACGAGCAGTACTTC. V gene TRBV10-3 combines with J gene TRBJ2-7, with D hard to call. V was pared by 2 bases and J by 5 bases, with 16 bases between. The CDR3 spans 15 residues. Per the germline V gene, CDR1 is ENHRY and CDR2 is SYGVKD.

The chain couples TRBV9 to TRBJ2-4; D is unclear. The J call may be mistaken, given a closer DNA end match to TRBJ2-7. This CDR3 is built from 18 residues. Germline CDR1 is SGDLS and CDR2 is YYNGEE. The CDR3 DNA sequence: TGTGCCAGCAGCCCCCGTTTCGACCGTTCCCCCTTACTAATCGAGCAGTACTTC. Protein sequence: CASSPRFDRSPLLIEQYF.

This clonotype was counted a single time. The rearrangement joins TRBV6-6 to TRBJ2-7; D is ambiguous. The CDR3 is made up of 11 amino acids. Germline V gene lookup returns CDR1 MNHNY and CDR2 SVGAGI (reference sequence). V lost 10 bases and J lost 3, with 10 bases in between. The CDR3 region is CANSAFYEQYF. Written as DNA, the CDR3 is TGTGCCAATTCCGCCTTCTACGAGCAGTACTTC.